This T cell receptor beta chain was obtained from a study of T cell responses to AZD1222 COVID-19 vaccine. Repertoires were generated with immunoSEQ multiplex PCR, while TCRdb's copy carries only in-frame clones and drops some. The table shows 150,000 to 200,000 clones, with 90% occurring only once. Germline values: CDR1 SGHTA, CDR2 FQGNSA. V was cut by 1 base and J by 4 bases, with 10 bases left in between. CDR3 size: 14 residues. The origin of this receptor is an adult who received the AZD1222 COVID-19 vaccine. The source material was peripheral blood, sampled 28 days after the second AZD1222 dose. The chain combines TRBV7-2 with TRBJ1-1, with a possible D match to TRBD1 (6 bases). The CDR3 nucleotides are TGTGCCAGCAGCTTAGTAGGGGGGATCACTGAAGCTTTCTTT. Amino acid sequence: CASSLVGGITEAFF.